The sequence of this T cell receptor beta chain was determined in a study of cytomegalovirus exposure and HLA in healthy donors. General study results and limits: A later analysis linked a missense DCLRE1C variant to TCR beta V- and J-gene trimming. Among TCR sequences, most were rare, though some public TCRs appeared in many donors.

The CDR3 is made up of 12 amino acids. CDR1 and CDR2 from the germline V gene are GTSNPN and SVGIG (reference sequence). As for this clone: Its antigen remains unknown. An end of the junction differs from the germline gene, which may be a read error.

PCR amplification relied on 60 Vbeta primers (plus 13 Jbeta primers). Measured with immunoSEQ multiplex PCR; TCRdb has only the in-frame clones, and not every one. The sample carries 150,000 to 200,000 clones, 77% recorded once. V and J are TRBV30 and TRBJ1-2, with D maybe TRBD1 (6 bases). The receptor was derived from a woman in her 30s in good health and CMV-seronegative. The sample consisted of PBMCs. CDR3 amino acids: CAWTQGFNGYPF. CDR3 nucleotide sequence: TGTGCCTGGACCCAGGGGTTTAATGGCTACCCCTTC. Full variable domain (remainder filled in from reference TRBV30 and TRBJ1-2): SQTIHQWPATLVQPVGSPLSLECTVEGTSNPNLYWYRQAAGRGLQLLFYSVGIGQISSEVPQNLSASRPQDRQFILSSKKLLLSDSGFYLCAWTQGFNGYPFGSGTRLTVV.